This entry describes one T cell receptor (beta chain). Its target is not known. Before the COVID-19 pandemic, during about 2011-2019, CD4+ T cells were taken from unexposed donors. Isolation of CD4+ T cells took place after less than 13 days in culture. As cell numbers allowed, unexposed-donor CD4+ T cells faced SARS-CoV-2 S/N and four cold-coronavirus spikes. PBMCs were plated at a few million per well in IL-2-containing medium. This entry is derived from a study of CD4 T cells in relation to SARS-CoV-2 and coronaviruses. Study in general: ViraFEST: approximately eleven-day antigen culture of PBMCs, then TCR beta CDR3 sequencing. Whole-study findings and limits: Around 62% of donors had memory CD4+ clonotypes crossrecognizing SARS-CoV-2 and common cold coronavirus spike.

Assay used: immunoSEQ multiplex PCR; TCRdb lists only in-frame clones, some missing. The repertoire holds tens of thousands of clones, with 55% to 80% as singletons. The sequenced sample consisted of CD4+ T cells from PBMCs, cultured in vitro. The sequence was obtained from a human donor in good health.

The CDR3 spells CASSLSRVGVSNQPQHF. CDR3 bases: TGTGCCAGCAGCTTAAGCCGGGTCGGGGTGTCGAATCAGCCCCAGCATTTT. The chain combines TRBV7-9 with TRBJ1-5; the D is unclear. The CDR3 is made up of 17 amino acids. Germline V lookup: CDR1 SEHNR, CDR2 FQNEAQ (reference sequence). V was clipped by 2 bases and J by 4 bases, with 18 bases between them.